The sequence of this T cell receptor (beta chain) was determined in a study of CD8 T cells in ankylosing spondylitis. Study-level findings and limits: Characteristic of ankylosing spondylitis blood, it appeared, was a TCR beta motif comprising about eight highly homologous variants.

TCRdb itself ran the 5' RACE reads through MiXCR, one entry per CDR3 protein. The data hold fewer than 550,000 distinct CDR3 sequences, with less than 6% observed a single time. This clonotype was seen many times. Its antigen is not known. The germline V gene has CDR1 MDHEN and CDR2 SYDVKM. The CDR3 has 15 residues. The V gene lost 5 bases and the J gene lost 7 bases, with 17 bases spanning the gap. Sequencing input: blood, either unsorted or a sorted T cell fraction (not recorded which). The genes are TRBV28 and TRBJ1-4, with D perhaps matching TRBD1 (6 bases). The receptor was isolated from a male donor with ankylosing spondylitis. CDR3 loop: CASSPYRVTGEKLFF. The CDR3 DNA reads as TGTGCCAGCAGTCCGTACAGGGTGACGGGTGAAAAACTGTTTTTT.